This paragraph reports one T cell receptor (beta chain). Its antigen is not identified. These data originate in a study of blood T cells in healthy people across ages. Study-wide results and caveats: Naive T cell percentage strongly correlated with TCR beta diversity.

Sample-barcoded 5' priming and a J-beta primer mix drove a second PCR of about 6 to 11 cycles. TCRdb re-called the 5' RACE reads through MiXCR, storing one row per CDR3 protein. Of hundreds of thousands of distinct CDR3 sequences listed, around 38% are singletons. CDR1 and CDR2 (germline): SGDLS, YYNGEE. The ends were cut back, 0 bases at V and 7 bases at J, with 13 bases in the middle. The length of the CDR3 is 15 residues. Sample: blood. The V gene is TRBV9, the J gene TRBJ1-4, with a weak D call TRBD1 (5 bases). This TCR came from an elderly man in good health. DNA of the CDR3: TGTGCCAGCAGCGTAGACGGGGCGCCGAGTGAAAAACTGTTTTTT. This sequence encodes CASSVDGAPSEKLFF.